The 20 T cell receptor beta chains below were found in one sample sequenced in a study of T cell changes during pregnancy in multiple sclerosis. TCRdb's copy holds only in-frame clones and misses some; the assay was immunoSEQ multiplex PCR. The table records under 40,000 clones, roughly nine tenths of them present only once. The sequencing here drew on peripheral blood, taken in the third trimester of pregnancy. These receptors came from a female donor in good health, enrolled as a control in a pregnancy study.

The V gene is TRBV27, the J gene TRBJ2-6; 11 bases map to TRBD1. Per the germline V gene, CDR1 is MNHEY and CDR2 is SMNVEV (reference sequence). The CDR3 sequence is 16 residues long. V shed 8 bases, J shed 0 bases, and the junction held 3 bases outside the gene matches. CDR3 nucleotide sequence: TGTGCCAGCGGGGGACAGGGGGGCTCTGGGGCCAACGTCCTGACTTTC. It specifies CASGGQGGSGANVLTF.

This rearrangement joins TRBV6-5 to TRBJ1-1; 7 bases map to TRBD1. The CDR3 contains 15 residues. The V gene end was trimmed by 5 bases and the J gene end by 6 bases; junction bases not matched to a gene: 12. Germline V lookup: CDR1 MNHEY, CDR2 SVGAGI. Here the CDR3 reads CASSRTGGGLAEAFF. CDR3 bases: TGTGCCAGCAGTAGGACAGGCGGAGGGTTAGCTGAAGCTTTCTTT.

The chain carries TRBV30 and TRBJ2-7; TRBD1 agrees at 7 bases. Germline V gene lookup returns CDR1 GTSNPN and CDR2 SVGIG (reference sequence). The CDR3 extends over 16 amino acids. The V and J ends lost 1 base and 5 bases, in that order; junction bases with no gene match: 14. Here the CDR3 reads CAWSETYRQGLNEQYF. The CDR3 nucleotides read TGTGCCTGGAGTGAGACCTACAGACAGGGTCTCAACGAGCAGTACTTC.

The V gene is TRBV7-9, the J gene TRBJ1-5; 7 nucleotides align to TRBD1. Germline CDR1 and CDR2: SEHNR and FQNEAQ (reference sequence). Trimming removed 3 bases from V and 0 bases from J; junction bases left unmatched: 2. CDR3 size: 15 residues. CDR3 DNA sequence: TGTGCCAGCAGCTTGCAGGGGGATAGCAATCAGCCCCAGCATTTT. This sequence encodes CASSLQGDSNQPQHF.

V and J are TRBV11-3 and TRBJ2-7; 10 positions agree with TRBD1. The junction had 6 bases not matched to a gene; V was cut back by 5 bases and J by 5 bases. CDR1 is SGHNT, CDR2 YENEEA, per germline. The CDR3 is 14 residues long. CDR3: CASSPGQGSNEQYF. Here the CDR3 DNA reads TGTGCCAGCAGCCCGGGACAGGGGTCCAACGAGCAGTACTTC. The full variable domain, in which reference TRBV11-3 and TRBJ2-7 provide the parts outside the CDR3, is EAGVVQSPRYKIIEKKQPVAFWCNPISGHNTLYWYLQNLGQGPELLIRYENEEAVDDSQLPKDRFSAERLKGVDSTLKIQPAELGDSAVYLCASSPGQGSNEQYFGPGTRLTVT.

A single count supports this clone. The J gene is TRBJ2-7, the V gene TRBV11-3, with TRBD2 matching 7 bases. The CDR3 is 15 residues long. V dropped 5 bases and J dropped 0; count of bases not matched to a gene: 7. In germline, CDR1 is SGHNT, CDR2 YENEEA. The CDR3 nucleotides read TGTGCCAGCAGCCTAGGAGGACTAGGCTCCTACGAGCAGTACTTC. Its translation: CASSLGGLGSYEQYF.

The J gene is TRBJ2-1, the V gene TRBV7-9; 12 bases fit TRBD2. V lost 9 bases and J lost 7; bases outside the gene matches: 4. The CDR3 runs to 13 residues. Germline lookup yields CDR1 SEHNR and CDR2 FQNEAQ (reference sequence). Written as DNA, the CDR3 is TGTGCCAGTGGGACTAGCGGGCCTAATGAGCAGTTCTTC. Protein product: CASGTSGPNEQFF.

Regarding this clone: Other DNA sequences in this specimen translate into the identical CDR3. The V call is TRBV7-3, the J call TRBJ2-3; 14 nucleotides line up with TRBD2. Germline values: CDR1 SGHTA, CDR2 FQGTGA. J gave up 1 base and V 3 bases, and 0 bases lay outside the gene matches. CDR3 length: 16 amino acids. The CDR3 nucleotides read TGTGCCAGCAGCTTGGGACTAGCGGGAGGCACAGATACGCAGTATTTT. As protein: CASSLGLAGGTDTQYF.

This clone was observed a few times. The rearrangement joins TRBV7-9 to TRBJ2-7; D call uncertain. In germline, CDR1 is SEHNR, CDR2 FQNEAQ (reference sequence). V gave up 3 bases and J gave up 0 bases, with 3 bases separating them. CDR3 length equals 12 residues. The CDR3 DNA is TGTGCCAGCAGCTTTAGCTCCTACGAGCAGTACTTC. Residues: CASSFSSYEQYF. The whole variable domain, remainder taken from reference TRBV7-9 and TRBJ2-7, is DTGVSQNPRHKITKRGQNVTFRCDPISEHNRLYWYRQTLGQGPEFLTYFQNEAQLEKSRLLSDRFSAERPKGSFSTLEIQRTEQGDSAMYLCASSFSSYEQYFGPGTRLTVT.

V usage is TRBV30 and J usage is TRBJ1-3; D is uncertain. V was cut by 0 bases and J by 3 bases, with 12 bases left in between. This CDR3 is built from 15 residues. Germline-derived CDR1 and CDR2 are GTSNPN and SVGIG (reference sequence). CDR3 coding DNA: TGTGCCTGGAGTGTACTCCTGAGAGATGGAAACACCATATATTTT. It yields the protein CAWSVLLRDGNTIYF.

CDR3 sequence reads: CASSLKGGYTF. The DNA for the CDR3 is TGTGCCAGCAGCCTCAAGGGGGGCTACACCTTC. The V gene is TRBV7-9, the J gene TRBJ1-2, with D tentatively TRBD1 (5 bases). V was clipped by 5 bases and J by 8 bases, with 9 bases between them. Germline assignment: CDR1 SEHNR and CDR2 FQNEAQ (reference sequence). This CDR3 contains 11 residues.

The CDR3 DNA reads as TGTGCCAGCAGCCAACTGGGACAGACGAACACCGGGGAGCTGTTTTTT. Protein sequence: CASSQLGQTNTGELFF. The chain recombines TRBV5-6 with TRBJ2-2; 7 bases agree with TRBD1. The junction had 6 bases not matched to a gene; V was cut back by 4 bases and J by 0 bases. The CDR3 length is 16 residues. Germline lookup yields CDR1 SGHDT and CDR2 YYEEEE.

The chain combines TRBV5-5 with TRBJ1-4; D not certain. The ends were cut back, 0 bases at V and 0 bases at J, with 3 bases in the middle. The CDR3 is 14 residues long. Germline V gene sequence: CDR1 SGHKS, CDR2 YYEKEE (reference sequence). The CDR3 is CASSLATTNEKLFF. DNA of the CDR3: TGTGCCAGCAGCTTGGCCACAACTAATGAAAAACTGTTTTTT. The variable domain in full, completed from reference TRBV5-5 and TRBJ1-4, reads DAGVTQSPTHLIKTRGQQVTLRCSPISGHKSVSWYQQVLGQGPQFIFQYYEKEERGRGNFPDRFSARQFPNYSSELNVNALLLGDSALYLCASSLATTNEKLFFGSGTQLSVL.

The gene calls are TRBV14 and TRBJ1-4, with D perhaps matching TRBD1 (6 bases). V was clipped by 1 base and J by 4 bases, with 10 bases between them. CDR3 length equals 15 residues. CDR1 and CDR2 from the germline V gene are SGHDN and FVKESK. The CDR3 region is CASSQAWGLNEKLFF. The DNA of the CDR3 is TGTGCCAGCAGCCAAGCTTGGGGGCTTAATGAAAAACTGTTTTTT.

This chain's CDR3 is CASSFGIGVGDLTNYGYTF. DNA for the CDR3: TGTGCCAGCAGTTTTGGGATAGGAGTCGGGGATTTAACTAACTATGGCTACACCTTC. The genes are TRBV27 and TRBJ1-2; D is ambiguous. Germline V CDR1 and CDR2: MNHEY, SMNVEV (reference sequence). The length of the CDR3 is 19 residues. V gave up 3 bases and J gave up 0 bases, with 23 bases separating them.

In this sample, this clone turned up once. The V gene is TRBV10-1, the J gene TRBJ2-1; D is possibly TRBD1 (7 bases). The length of the CDR3 is 14 residues. The germline gives CDR1 WNHNN, CDR2 SYGVQD (reference sequence). V lost 6 bases to trimming and J lost 7 bases, with 16 bases between them. The CDR3 DNA reads as TGCGCCAGCAGCAGGGGGGAGGTTCTGAATGAGCAGTTCTTC. This gives the protein CASSRGEVLNEQFF.

The V and J genes are TRBV7-3 and TRBJ2-1; 7 bases are shared with TRBD1. CDR1 and CDR2 (germline): SGHTA, FQGTGA. The CDR3 sequence is 15 residues long. The J segment lost 4 bases and the V segment lost 6 bases, leaving 9 bases of the junction unmatched. In DNA, the CDR3 is TGTGCCAGCAGTCGGGACAGCAGAACATACAATGAGCAGTTCTTC. Translating gives CASSRDSRTYNEQFF. The variable domain in full, completed from reference TRBV7-3 and TRBJ2-1, reads GAGVSQTPSNKVTEKGKYVELRCDPISGHTALYWYRQSLGQGPEFLIYFQGTGAADDSGLPNDRFFAVRPEGSVSTLKIQRTERGDSAVYLCASSRDSRTYNEQFFGPGTRLTVL.

A single count supports this clone. V and J are TRBV2 and TRBJ1-6; no firm D call. V dropped 4 bases and J dropped 6 bases, with 10 bases sitting between them. The CDR3 consists of 14 residues. CDR1 SNHLY and CDR2 FYNNEI come from the germline V gene. Written as DNA, the CDR3 is TGTGCCAGCAGTGTTCGGGGAGGTAATTCACCCCTCCACTTT. It yields the protein CASSVRGGNSPLHF.

The chain is built from TRBV7-2 and TRBJ1-6, with 7 bases fitting TRBD1. The CDR3 is 13 residues long. Trimming at V came to 4 bases and at J to 14 bases, leaving 8 bases not matched to a gene. The V gene's germline CDR1 is SGHTA and CDR2 FQGNSA. The CDR3 here is CASSSGQEVSLHF. The CDR3 DNA reads TGTGCCAGCAGCTCCGGACAGGAGGTATCCCTCCACTTT.

J is TRBJ1-1 and V is TRBV29-1; 9 nucleotides agree with TRBD1. V lost 6 bases and J lost 9; bases outside the gene matches: 5. This CDR3 has 11 residues. Germline lookup yields CDR1 SQVTM and CDR2 ANQGSEA. The CDR3 protein is CSVRQGGKAFF. DNA for the CDR3: TGCAGCGTCCGACAGGGGGGTAAAGCTTTCTTT.